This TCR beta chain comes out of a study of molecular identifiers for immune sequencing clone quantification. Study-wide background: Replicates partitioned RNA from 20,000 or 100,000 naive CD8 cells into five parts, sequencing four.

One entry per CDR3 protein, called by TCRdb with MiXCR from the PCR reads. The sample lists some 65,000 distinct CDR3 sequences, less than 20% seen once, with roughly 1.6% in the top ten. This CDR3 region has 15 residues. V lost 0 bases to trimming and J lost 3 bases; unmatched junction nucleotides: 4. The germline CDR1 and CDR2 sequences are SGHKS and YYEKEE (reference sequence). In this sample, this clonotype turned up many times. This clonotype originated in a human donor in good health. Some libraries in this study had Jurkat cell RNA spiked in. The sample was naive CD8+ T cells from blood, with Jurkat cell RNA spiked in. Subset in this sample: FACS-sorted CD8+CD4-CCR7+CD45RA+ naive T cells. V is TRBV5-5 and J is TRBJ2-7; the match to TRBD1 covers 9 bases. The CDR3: CASSLGLGQGYEQYF. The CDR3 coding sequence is TGTGCCAGCAGCTTGGGGCTGGGACAGGGCTACGAGCAGTACTTC. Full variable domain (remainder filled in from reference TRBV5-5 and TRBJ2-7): DAGVTQSPTHLIKTRGQQVTLRCSPISGHKSVSWYQQVLGQGPQFIFQYYEKEERGRGNFPDRFSARQFPNYSSELNVNALLLGDSALYLCASSLGLGQGYEQYFGPGTRLTVT.